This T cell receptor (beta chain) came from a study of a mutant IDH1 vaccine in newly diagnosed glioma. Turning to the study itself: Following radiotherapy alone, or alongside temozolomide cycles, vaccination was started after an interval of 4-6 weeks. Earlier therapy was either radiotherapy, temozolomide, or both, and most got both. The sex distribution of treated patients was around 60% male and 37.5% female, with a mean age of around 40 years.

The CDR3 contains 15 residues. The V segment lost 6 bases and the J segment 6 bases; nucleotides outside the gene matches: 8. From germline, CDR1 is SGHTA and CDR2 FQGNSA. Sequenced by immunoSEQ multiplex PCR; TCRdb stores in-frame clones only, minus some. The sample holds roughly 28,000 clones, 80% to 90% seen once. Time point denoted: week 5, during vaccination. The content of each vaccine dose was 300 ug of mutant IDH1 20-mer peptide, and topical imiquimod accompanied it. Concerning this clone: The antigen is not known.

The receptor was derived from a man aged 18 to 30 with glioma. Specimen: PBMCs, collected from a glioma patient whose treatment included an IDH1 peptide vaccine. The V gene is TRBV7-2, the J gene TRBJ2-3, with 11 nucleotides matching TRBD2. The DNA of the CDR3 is TGTGCCAGCAGTTCTTTAGCGGGAGGGGTGGATACGCAGTATTTT. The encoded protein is CASSSLAGGVDTQYF. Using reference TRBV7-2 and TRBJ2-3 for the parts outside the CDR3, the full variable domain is GAGVSQSPSNKVTEKGKDVELRCDPISGHTALYWYRQSLGQGLEFLIYFQGNSAPDKSGLPSDRFSAERTGGSVSTLTIQRTQQEDSAVYLCASSSLAGGVDTQYFGPGTRLTVL.